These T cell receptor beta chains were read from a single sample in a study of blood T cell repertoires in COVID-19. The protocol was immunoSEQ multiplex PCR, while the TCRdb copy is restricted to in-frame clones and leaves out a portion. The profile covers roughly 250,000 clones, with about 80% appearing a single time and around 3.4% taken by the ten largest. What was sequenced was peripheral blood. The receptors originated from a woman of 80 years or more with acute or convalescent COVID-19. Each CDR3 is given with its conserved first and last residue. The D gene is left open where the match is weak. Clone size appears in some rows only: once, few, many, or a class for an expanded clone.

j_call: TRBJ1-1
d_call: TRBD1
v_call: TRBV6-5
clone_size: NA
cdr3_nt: TGTGCCAGCAGAATACAGGGGTCGCGAGAAGCTTTCTTT
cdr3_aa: CASRIQGSREAFF

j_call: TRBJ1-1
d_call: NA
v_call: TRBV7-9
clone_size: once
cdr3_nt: TGTGCCAGCAGCTTACTTACAGACACCTATGCTTTCTTT
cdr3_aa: CASSLLTDTYAFF

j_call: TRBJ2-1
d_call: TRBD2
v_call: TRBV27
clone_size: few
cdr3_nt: TGTGCCAGCAAATCTCTGTCGCGGGGGGGCTCCTACAATGAGCAGTTCTTC
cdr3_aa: CASKSLSRGGSYNEQFF

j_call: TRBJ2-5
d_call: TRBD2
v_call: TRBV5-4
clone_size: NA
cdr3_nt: TGTGCCAGCAGCACACGTAGCGGGGGGTTGCCGGAGACCCAGTACTTC
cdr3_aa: CASSTRSGGLPETQYF

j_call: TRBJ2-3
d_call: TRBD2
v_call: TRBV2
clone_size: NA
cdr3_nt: TGTGCCAGCAGTGAAGTGGGGGGGGCAGATACGCAGTATTTT
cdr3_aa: CASSEVGGADTQYF

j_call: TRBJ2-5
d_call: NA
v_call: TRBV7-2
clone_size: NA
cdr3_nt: TGTGCCAGCAGCTTAGGGGGGGTAGGCGGGGAGACCCAGTACTTC
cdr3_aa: CASSLGGVGGETQYF

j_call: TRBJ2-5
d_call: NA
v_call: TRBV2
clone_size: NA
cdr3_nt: TGTGCCAGCAGATGGGGGGTAAGCCAAGAGACCCAGTACTTC
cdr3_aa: CASRWGVSQETQYF

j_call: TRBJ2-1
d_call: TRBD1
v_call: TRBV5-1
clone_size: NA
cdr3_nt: TGCGCCAGCAGCTTACAGGGGTCTGTTTCCTACAATGAGCAGTTCTTC
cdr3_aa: CASSLQGSVSYNEQFF

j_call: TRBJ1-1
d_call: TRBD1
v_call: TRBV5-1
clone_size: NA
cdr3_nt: TGCGCCAGCAGACTTACAGGGGGCACTGAAGCTTTCTTT
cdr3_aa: CASRLTGGTEAFF

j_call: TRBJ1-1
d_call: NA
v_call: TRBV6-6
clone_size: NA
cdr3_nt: TGTGCCAGCAGCAAGGACAGTTACACTGAAGCTTTCTTT
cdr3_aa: CASSKDSYTEAFF

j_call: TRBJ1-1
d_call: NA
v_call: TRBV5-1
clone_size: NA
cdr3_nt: TGCGCCAGCAGCTTGGCCGTGTTGAACACTGAAGCTTTCTTT
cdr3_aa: CASSLAVLNTEAFF

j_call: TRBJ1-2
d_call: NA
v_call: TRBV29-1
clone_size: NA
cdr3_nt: TGCAGCGTTGAAGATCGGGGGGGTGGCTATGGCTACACCTTC
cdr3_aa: CSVEDRGGGYGYTF

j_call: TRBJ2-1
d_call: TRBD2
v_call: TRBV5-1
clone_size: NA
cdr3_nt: TGCGCCAGCAGCCCAGCTAGCGGCCACTACAATGAGCAGTTCTTC
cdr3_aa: CASSPASGHYNEQFF

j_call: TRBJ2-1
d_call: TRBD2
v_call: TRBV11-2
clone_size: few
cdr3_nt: TGTGCCAGCAGCTTAGATCGGGGGGGTGAGCAGTTCTTC
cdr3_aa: CASSLDRGGEQFF

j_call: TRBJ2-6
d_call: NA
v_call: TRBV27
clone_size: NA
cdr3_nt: TGTGCCAGCAGTTTTGTAGGGGCTGGGGCCAACGTCCTGACTTTC
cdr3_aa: CASSFVGAGANVLTF

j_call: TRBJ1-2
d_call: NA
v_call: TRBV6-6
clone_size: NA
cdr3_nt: TGTGCCAGCAGTTACTCCTCGTATGGCTACACCTTC
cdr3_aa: CASSYSSYGYTF

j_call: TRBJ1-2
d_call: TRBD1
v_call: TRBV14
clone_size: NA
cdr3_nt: TGTGCCAGCAGCCAACAGGGGGCGAGCGGCTACACCTTC
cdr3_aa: CASSQQGASGYTF

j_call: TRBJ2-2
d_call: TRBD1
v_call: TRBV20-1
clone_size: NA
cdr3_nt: TGCAGTGCTAGTGACAGGGGGACCGGGGAGCTGTTTTTT
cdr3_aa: CSASDRGTGELFF

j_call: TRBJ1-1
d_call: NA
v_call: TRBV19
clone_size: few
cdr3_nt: TGTGCCAGTACCCCTGCAGGGAATTTGAACACTGAAGCTTTCTTT
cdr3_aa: CASTPAGNLNTEAFF

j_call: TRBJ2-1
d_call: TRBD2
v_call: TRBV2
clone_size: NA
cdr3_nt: TGTGCCAGCGGGACTAGCGCGTACAATGAGCAGTTCTTC
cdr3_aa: CASGTSAYNEQFF

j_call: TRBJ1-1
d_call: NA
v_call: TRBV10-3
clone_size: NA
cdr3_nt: TGTGCCATCAGTGAGTCGAGACAGGTGGCTTTCTTT
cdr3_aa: CAISESRQVAFF

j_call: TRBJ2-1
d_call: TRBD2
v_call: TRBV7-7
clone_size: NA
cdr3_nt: TGTGCCAGCAGCCCCGGACTAGCGGGGGGGCTCAATGAGCAGTTCTTC
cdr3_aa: CASSPGLAGGLNEQFF

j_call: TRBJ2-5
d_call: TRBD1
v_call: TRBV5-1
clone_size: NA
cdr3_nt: TGCGCCAGCAGCCCAGGGGGCGTAGAGACCCAGTACTTC
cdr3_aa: CASSPGGVETQYF

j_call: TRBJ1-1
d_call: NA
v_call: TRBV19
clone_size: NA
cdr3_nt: TGTGCCAGTAGTCCTCCCGGGACAAGGAACACTGAAGCTTTCTTT
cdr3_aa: CASSPPGTRNTEAFF

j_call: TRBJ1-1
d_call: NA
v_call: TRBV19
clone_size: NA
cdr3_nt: TGTGCCAGTAGTAACCGACAGATTCGGATGAACACTGAAGCTTTCTTT
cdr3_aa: CASSNRQIRMNTEAFF

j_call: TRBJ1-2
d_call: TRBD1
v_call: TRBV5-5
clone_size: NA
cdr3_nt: TGTGCCAGCAGCTTGGCCCTCTCGACAGGGGTAACTAACTATGGCTACACCTTC
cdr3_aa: CASSLALSTGVTNYGYTF

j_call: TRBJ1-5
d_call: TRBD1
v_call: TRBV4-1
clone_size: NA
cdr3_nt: TGCGCCAGCAGCCAAGATGGGACAGGGGGAAGCAATCAGCCCCAGCATTTT
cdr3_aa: CASSQDGTGGSNQPQHF

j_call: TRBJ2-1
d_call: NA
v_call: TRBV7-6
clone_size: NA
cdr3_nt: TGTGCCAGCAGCTTAGCGCGTGGAGTTGGGAATGAGCAGTTCTTC
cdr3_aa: CASSLARGVGNEQFF

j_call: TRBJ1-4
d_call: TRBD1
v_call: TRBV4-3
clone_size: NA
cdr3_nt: TGCGCCAGCAGCCAAGGGGTGGACAGGGTAAATGAAAAACTGTTTTTT
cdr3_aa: CASSQGVDRVNEKLFF

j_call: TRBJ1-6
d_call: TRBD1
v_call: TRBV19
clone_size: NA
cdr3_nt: TGTGCCAGTAGCCGCGTTCAGGGGGCAAACTCACCCCTCCACTTT
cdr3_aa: CASSRVQGANSPLHF

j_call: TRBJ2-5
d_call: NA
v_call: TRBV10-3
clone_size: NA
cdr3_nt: TGTGCCATCAGTGAGTCGGGGCAGGGCTATGAGACCCAGTACTTC
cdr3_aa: CAISESGQGYETQYF

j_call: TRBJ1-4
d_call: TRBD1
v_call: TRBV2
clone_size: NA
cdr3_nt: TGTGCCAGCAAAGGACAGGGGAGGACTAATGAAAAACTGTTTTTT
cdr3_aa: CASKGQGRTNEKLFF

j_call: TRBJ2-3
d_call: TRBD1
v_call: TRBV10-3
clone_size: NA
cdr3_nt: TGTGCCATCAGTGGCCAGGGGGCATCGGATACGCAGTATTTT
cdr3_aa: CAISGQGASDTQYF

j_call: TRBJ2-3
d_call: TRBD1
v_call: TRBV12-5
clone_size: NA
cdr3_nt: TGTGCTAGTCGCACCGGGACAGGGAGTTCAGATACGCAGTATTTT
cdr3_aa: CASRTGTGSSDTQYF

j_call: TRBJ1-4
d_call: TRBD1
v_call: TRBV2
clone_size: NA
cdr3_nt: TGTGCCAGCAGTCTGGGACAGGGGGCAACTAATGAAAAACTGTTTTTT
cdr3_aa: CASSLGQGATNEKLFF

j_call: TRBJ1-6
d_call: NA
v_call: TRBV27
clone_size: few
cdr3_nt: TGTGCCAGCAGTAAAAACAGGCTCTCCTATAATTCACCCCTCCACTTT
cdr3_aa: CASSKNRLSYNSPLHF

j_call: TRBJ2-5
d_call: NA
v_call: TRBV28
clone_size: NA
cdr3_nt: TGTGCCAGCAGTTTAAGGGACAAGAGGGAGAGGCAAGAGACCCAGTACTTC
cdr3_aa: CASSLRDKRERQETQYF

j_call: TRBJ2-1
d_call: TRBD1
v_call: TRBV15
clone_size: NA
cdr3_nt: TGTGCCACCAGCAACCGGGACAGGGTCTACAATGAGCAGTTCTTC
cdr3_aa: CATSNRDRVYNEQFF

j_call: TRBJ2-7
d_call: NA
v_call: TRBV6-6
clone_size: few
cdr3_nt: TGTGCCAGCAGTTACTCCTCAGGGAATTACTACGAGCAGTACTTC
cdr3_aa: CASSYSSGNYYEQYF

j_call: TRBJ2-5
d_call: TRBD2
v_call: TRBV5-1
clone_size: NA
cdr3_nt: TGCGCCAGCAGCAACCCGGGGGGTAAAGAGACCCAGTACTTC
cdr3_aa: CASSNPGGKETQYF

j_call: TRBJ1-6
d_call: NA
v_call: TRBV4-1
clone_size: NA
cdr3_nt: TGCGCCAGCAGCCAGACAGGAGTTAATTCACCCCTCCACTTT
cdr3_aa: CASSQTGVNSPLHF

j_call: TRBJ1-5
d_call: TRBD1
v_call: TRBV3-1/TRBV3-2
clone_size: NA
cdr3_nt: TGTGCCAGCAGCCAAGGCCAAGGGGGCGGGCAGCCCCAGCATTTT
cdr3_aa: CASSQGQGGGQPQHF

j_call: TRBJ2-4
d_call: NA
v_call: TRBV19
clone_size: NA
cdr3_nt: TGTGCCAGTAGAGGAGAGGGCTCAGAATCACTACTAGCCAAAAACATTCAGTACTTC
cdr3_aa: CASRGEGSESLLAKNIQYF

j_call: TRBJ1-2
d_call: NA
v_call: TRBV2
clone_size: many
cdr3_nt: TGTGCCAGCAGTCCTCTATCCTATGGCTACACCTTC
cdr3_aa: CASSPLSYGYTF

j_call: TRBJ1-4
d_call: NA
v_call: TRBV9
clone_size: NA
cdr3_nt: TGTGCCAGCAGCGTAGGGGGGCAGGGGACTAATGAAAAACTGTTTTTT
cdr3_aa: CASSVGGQGTNEKLFF

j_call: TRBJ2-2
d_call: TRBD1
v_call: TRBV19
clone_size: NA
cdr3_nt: TGTGCCAAACTAAGGGGACAGGGAGACACCGGGGAGCTGTTTTTT
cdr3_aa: CAKLRGQGDTGELFF

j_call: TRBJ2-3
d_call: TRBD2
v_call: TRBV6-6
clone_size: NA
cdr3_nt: TGTGCCAGCAGTCGGATCCTGACTAGCCAGGTGGGAACAGATACGCAGTATTTT
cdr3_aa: CASSRILTSQVGTDTQYF

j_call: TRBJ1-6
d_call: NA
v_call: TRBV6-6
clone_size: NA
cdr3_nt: TGTGCCAGCTCCAGGGTGGGTGCTTCACCCCTCCACTTT
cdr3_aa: CASSRVGASPLHF

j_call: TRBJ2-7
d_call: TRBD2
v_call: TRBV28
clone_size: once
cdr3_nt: TGTGCCAGCAGTTTTAATGGCGGGAGGACGGACGAGCAGTACTTC
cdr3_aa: CASSFNGGRTDEQYF

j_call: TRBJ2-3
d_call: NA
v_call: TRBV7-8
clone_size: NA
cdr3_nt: TGTGCCAGCAGCCCAACCGGAGATACGCAGTATTTT
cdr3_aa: CASSPTGDTQYF

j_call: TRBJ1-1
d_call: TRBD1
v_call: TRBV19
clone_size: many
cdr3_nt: TGTGCCAGTAGTATAGGGGGACAGGATAACACTGAAGCTTTCTTT
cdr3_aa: CASSIGGQDNTEAFF

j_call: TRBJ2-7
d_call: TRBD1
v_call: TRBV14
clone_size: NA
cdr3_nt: TGTGCCAGCAGCCAAGGGGACAGGGGAACCTACGAGCAGTACTTC
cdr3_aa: CASSQGDRGTYEQYF

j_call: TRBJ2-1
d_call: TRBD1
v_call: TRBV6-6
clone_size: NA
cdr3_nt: TGTGCCAGCAGTTACAAGGGACAGGGGTTGAATGAGCAGTTCTTC
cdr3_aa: CASSYKGQGLNEQFF